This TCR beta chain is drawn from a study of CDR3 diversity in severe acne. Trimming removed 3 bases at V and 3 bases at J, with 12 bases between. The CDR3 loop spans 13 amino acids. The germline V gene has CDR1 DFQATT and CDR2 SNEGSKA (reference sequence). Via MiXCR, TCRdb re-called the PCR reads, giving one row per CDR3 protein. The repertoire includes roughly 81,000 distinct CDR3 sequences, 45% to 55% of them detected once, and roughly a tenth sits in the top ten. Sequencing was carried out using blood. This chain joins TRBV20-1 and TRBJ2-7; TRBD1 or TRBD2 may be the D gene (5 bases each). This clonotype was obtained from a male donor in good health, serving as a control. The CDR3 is CSASRQGDYEQYF. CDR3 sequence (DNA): TGCAGTGCTAGTAGGCAGGGAGACTACGAGCAGTACTTC.